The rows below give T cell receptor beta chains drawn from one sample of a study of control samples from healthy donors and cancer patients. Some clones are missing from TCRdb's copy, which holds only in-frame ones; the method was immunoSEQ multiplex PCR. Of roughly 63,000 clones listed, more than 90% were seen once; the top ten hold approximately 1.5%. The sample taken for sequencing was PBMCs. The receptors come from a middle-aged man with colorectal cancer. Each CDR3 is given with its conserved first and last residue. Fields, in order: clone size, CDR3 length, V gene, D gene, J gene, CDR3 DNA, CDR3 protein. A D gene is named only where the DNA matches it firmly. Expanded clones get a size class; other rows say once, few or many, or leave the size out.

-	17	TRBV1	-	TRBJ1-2	TGCACCAGCAGCCCGGGACGGACTCGAGGAGCTAACTATGGCTACACCTTC	CTSSPGRTRGANYGYTF
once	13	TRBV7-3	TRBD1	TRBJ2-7	TGTGCCAGCAGCAGAGGACAGGGCTACGAGCAGTACTTC	CASSRGQGYEQYF
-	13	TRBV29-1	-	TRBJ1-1	TGCAGCTCACGGGGAGGGTTGAACACTGAAGCTTTCTTT	CSSRGGLNTEAFF
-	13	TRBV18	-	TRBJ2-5	TGTGCCAGCTCACCAGGGGTTGAAGAGACCCAGTACTTC	CASSPGVEETQYF
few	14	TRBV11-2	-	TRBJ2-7	TGTGCCAGCAGCTTGAGGGCCGCGGACTACGAGCAGTACTTC	CASSLRAADYEQYF
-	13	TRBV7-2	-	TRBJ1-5	TGTGCCAGCAGCTCATCCGTGAGACCCCAGCAGCATTTT	CASSSSVRPQQHF
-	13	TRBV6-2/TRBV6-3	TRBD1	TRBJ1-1	TGTGCCAGCAGTGGCAGGGGGGACACTGAAGCTTTCTTT	CASSGRGDTEAFF
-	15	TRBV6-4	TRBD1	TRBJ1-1	TGTGCCAGCAGTGACTCAGGAGGGGGCGATACTGAAGCTTTCTTT	CASSDSGGGDTEAFF
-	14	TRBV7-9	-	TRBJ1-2	TGTGCCAGCAGCTTTGAGCGTACTAACTATGGCTACACCTTC	CASSFERTNYGYTF
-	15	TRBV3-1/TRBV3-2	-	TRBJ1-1	TGTGCCAGCAGCCAAGATATACAGGGAGGCACTGAAGCTTTCTTT	CASSQDIQGGTEAFF
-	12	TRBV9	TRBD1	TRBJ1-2	TGTGCCAGCAGCCCCGACAGGGTTTACTACACCTTC	CASSPDRVYYTF
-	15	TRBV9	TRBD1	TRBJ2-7	TGTGCCAGCAGCGTAGGGGGACAGGGGGCCTACGAGCAGTACTTC	CASSVGGQGAYEQYF
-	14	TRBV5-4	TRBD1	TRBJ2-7	TGTGCCAGCAGCCCCGGACAGGTTTCTGGCGAGCAGTACTTC	CASSPGQVSGEQYF
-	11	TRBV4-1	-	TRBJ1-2	TGCGCCAGCAGCCAAGGCGCGAACTACACCTTC	CASSQGANYTF
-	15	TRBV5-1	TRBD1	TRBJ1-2	TGCGCCAGCACCCCTTCAGGGGGCATTCTCTATGGCTACACCTTC	CASTPSGGILYGYTF
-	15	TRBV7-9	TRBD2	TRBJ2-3	TGTGCCAGCAGCTTGGGCGCCGGGGGGGTAGATACGCAGTATTTT	CASSLGAGGVDTQYF
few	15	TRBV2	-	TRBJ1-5	TGTGCCAGCAGTTCTCAGGACGGTGGCAATCAGCCCCAGCATTTT	CASSSQDGGNQPQHF
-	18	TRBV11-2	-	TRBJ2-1	TGTGCCAGCAGCCGGCACCATGGCGGGACAGTCTCCTACAATGAGCAGTTCTTC	CASSRHHGGTVSYNEQFF
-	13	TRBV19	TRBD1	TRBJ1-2	TGTGCCAGTAATCATGGGACAGGGGTTGGCTACACCTTC	CASNHGTGVGYTF
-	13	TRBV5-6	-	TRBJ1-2	TGTGCCAGCAGCTTGGGCGGGGGAGAGGGCTACACCTTC	CASSLGGGEGYTF
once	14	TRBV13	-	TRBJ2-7	TGTGCCAGCGCCAACGGACAGCGCTCCTACGAGCAGTACTTC	CASANGQRSYEQYF
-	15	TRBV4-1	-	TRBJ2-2	TGCGCCAGCAGCCAAGAGGGTGGAAATACGGGGGAGCTGTTTTTT	CASSQEGGNTGELFF
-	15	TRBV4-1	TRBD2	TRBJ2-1	TGCGCCAGCAAAGCAGAGCGGGGGGAATACAATGAGCAGTTCTTC	CASKAERGEYNEQFF
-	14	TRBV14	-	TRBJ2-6	TGTGCCAGCAGAGGGACAACTGGGGCCAACGTCCTGACTTTC	CASRGTTGANVLTF
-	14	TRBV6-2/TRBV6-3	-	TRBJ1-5	TGTGCCAGCAGTTACCGGGGTTACAATCAGCCCCAGCATTTT	CASSYRGYNQPQHF
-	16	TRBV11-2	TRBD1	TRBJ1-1	TGTGCCAGCAGGCAGGGGGAGTGGGCCCTGAACACTGAAGCTTTCTTT	CASRQGEWALNTEAFF
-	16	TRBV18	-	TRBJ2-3	TGTGCCAGCTCACCAGCCGATTGGAAACTCACAGATACGCAGTATTTT	CASSPADWKLTDTQYF
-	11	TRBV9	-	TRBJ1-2	TGTGCCAGCAGCGCGGGGTATGGCTACACCTTC	CASSAGYGYTF
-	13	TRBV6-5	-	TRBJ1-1	TGTGCCAGCACTTCCCGGGTGAACACTGAAGCTTTCTTT	CASTSRVNTEAFF
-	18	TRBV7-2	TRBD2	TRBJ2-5	TGTGCCAGCAGCTATTCCCTTAGCGGGGGGGTGGGAAAAGAGACCCAGTACTTC	CASSYSLSGGVGKETQYF
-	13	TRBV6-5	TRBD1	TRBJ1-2	TGTGCCAGCAGGGCGACAGGGGGCTATGGCTACACCTTC	CASRATGGYGYTF
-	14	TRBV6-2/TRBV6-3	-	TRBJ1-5	TGTGCCAGCAGCAACACGGGGGGCACTCAGCCCCAGCATTTT	CASSNTGGTQPQHF
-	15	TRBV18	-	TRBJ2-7	TGTGCCAGCTCACCAGTCAGGACGGGAACCTACGAGCAGTACTTC	CASSPVRTGTYEQYF
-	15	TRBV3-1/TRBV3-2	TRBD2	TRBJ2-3	TGTGCCAGCATCCTCCGGGGGGGAGGGGAGGATACGCAGTATTTT	CASILRGGGEDTQYF
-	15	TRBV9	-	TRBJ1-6	TGTGCCAGCAGCGTAGGGGCTCAGGGATCTTCACCCCTCCACTTT	CASSVGAQGSSPLHF
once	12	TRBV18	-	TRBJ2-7	TGTGCCAGCTCACCGGACGGGATTAGGCCGTACTTC	CASSPDGIRPYF
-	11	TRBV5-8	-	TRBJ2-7	TGTGCCAGCAGTCAGTGGAACGAGCAGTACTTC	CASSQWNEQYF
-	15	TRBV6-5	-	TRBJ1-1	TGTGCCAGCAGTTACTTCCCACAGGGGAACACTGAAGCTTTCTTT	CASSYFPQGNTEAFF
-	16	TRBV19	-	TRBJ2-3	TGTGCCAGTAGCCAGATGCAGGGGCCCAGCACAGATACGCAGTATTTT	CASSQMQGPSTDTQYF
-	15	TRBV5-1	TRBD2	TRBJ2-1	TGCGCCAGCAGCCAGGGGACTAGCGGGGGGTGGGAGCAGTTCTTC	CASSQGTSGGWEQFF
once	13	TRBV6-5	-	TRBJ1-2	TGTGCCAGCAGACCCCGCGCTGGGGATGGCTACACCTTC	CASRPRAGDGYTF
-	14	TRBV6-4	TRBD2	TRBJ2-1	TGTGCCAGCAGCGTAGCGGGGGGGCCCTATGAGCAGTTCTTC	CASSVAGGPYEQFF
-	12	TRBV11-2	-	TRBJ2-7	TGTGCCAGCAGCTTCGGATCCTACGAGCAGTACTTC	CASSFGSYEQYF
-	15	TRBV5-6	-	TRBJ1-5	TGTGCCAGCAGCTTGGGCCTGTATAGCAATCAGCCCCAGCATTTT	CASSLGLYSNQPQHF
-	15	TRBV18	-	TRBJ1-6	TGTGCCAGCTCACCACTAGACAGTCCGGATTCACCCCTCCACTTT	CASSPLDSPDSPLHF
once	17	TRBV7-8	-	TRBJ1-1	TGTGCCAGCAGCTTAGCCACAGCCGTTGGGAGCTACACTGAAGCTTTCTTT	CASSLATAVGSYTEAFF
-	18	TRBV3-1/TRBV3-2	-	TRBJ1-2	TGTGCCAGCAGCCAGTCGAATAGGGGTCTCCTAGCTAACTATGGCTACACCTTC	CASSQSNRGLLANYGYTF
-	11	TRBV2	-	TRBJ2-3	TGTGCCAGCACCATCGAGGATACGCAGTATTTT	CASTIEDTQYF
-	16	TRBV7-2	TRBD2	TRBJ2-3	TGTGCCAGCAGTTCCGGACTAGCGGGGGGATCAGATACGCAGTATTTT	CASSSGLAGGSDTQYF
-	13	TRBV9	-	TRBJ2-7	TGTGCCAGCAGCGTAGATGAGACTAGAGGGCAGTACTTC	CASSVDETRGQYF
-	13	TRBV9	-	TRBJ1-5	TGTGCCAGCAGCGGGAGTAGCAATCAGCCCCAGCATTTT	CASSGSSNQPQHF
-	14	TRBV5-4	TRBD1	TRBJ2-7	TGTGCCAGCAGCTTGGGACAGGGGGCGCGTGAGCAGTACTTC	CASSLGQGAREQYF
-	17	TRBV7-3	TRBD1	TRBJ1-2	TGTGCCAGCAGCTTAACTGGCGGACAGGGGATGCTGGGTGGCTACACCTTC	CASSLTGGQGMLGGYTF
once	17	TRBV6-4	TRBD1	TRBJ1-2	TGTGCCAGCAGAGGACCCGGGACAGGGTCCTCCAGCTATGGCTACACCTTC	CASRGPGTGSSSYGYTF
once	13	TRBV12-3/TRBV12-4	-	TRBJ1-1	TGTGCCAGCAACAAAGCGGTCTACACTGAAGCTTTCTTT	CASNKAVYTEAFF
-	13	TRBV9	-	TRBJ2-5	TGTGCCAGCAGCACCGGCGGGGCGATGACCCAGTACTTC	CASSTGGAMTQYF
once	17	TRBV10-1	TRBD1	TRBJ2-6	TGCGCCAGCAGGACACCGCGAGACAGGGGGTGCGCGGGTGTCCTGACTTTC	CASRTPRDRGCAGVLTF
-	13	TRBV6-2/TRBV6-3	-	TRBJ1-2	TGTGCCAGCAGCCACGCAGGGGTAGGCGGCTACACCTTC	CASSHAGVGGYTF
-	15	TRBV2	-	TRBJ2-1	TGTGCCAGCAGAGTTGGGGATAGCTCCTACAATGAGCAGTTCTTC	CASRVGDSSYNEQFF
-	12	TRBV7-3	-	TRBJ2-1	TGTGCCAGCAGCTTTAGGTTGGATGAGCAGTTCTTC	CASSFRLDEQFF